The 18 T cell receptor beta chains presented below share a single source sample, sequenced in a study of T-cell reconstitution after alpha-beta-depleted transplantation in children. Preparing the TCRbeta library involved the use of unique molecular identifiers. TCRdb redid the calling of the PCR reads with MiXCR, one entry per CDR3 protein. The table has hundreds of thousands of distinct CDR3 sequences, around a sixth seen once. The starting material was PBMCs, mostly from graft donor cells, obtained 360 days after TCRalphabeta/CD19-depleted stem cell transplant. The origin of the receptors is a male patient aged 2 to 9 who had a stem cell transplant for acute lymphoblastic leukemia, so the T cells may come from the graft donor.

In this sample, this clonotype turned up a few times. The gene calls are TRBV20-1 and TRBJ1-1, with 8 nucleotides matching TRBD1. Trimming removed 3 bases from V and 0 bases from J; junction bases left unmatched: 0. Per germline, CDR1 DFQATT and CDR2 SNEGSKA (reference sequence). The CDR3 is made up of 13 amino acids. As DNA, the CDR3 is TGCAGTGCTAGGGACAGGGTGAACACTGAAGCTTTCTTT. It specifies CSARDRVNTEAFF.

The chain recombines TRBV15 with TRBJ2-2; no clear D gene. Between the trimmed V and J ends, which lost 5 bases and 7 bases, there was a span of 8 bases. This CDR3 is built from 12 residues. CDR1 LNHNV and CDR2 YYDKDF come from the germline V gene (reference sequence). CDR3 residues: CATSRAGGELFF. CDR3 DNA: TGTGCCACCAGCCGAGCTGGCGGGGAGCTGTTTTTT.

This clonotype was detected only a few times. No conserved phenylalanine or tryptophan ends this CDR3, so it is likely a read error. V gene TRBV4-1 combines with J gene TRBJ1-6; the D gene is possibly TRBD1 (6 bases). The V end lost 3 bases, the J end lost 8 bases, and 14 bases lay between the germline ends. This CDR3 comprises 15 residues. Germline V lookup: CDR1 MGHRA, CDR2 YSYEKL. The CDR3 region is CASSHNNKGDSPLHC. The CDR3 DNA follows: TGCGCCAGCAGCCATAATAATAAGGGGGATTCACCCCTCCACTGT.

The chain carries TRBV5-1 and TRBJ2-6; no reliable D call. The germline V and J ends were trimmed by 4 bases and 0 bases, with 8 bases remaining between them. This CDR3 is 15 amino acids long. CDR1 is SGHRS and CDR2 is YFSETQ in the germline V gene. CDR3 nucleotides: TGCGCCAGCAGCGCTTCTAACTCTGGGGCCAACGTCCTGACTTTC. Its protein product is CASSASNSGANVLTF. Combining the CDR3 with reference TRBV5-1 and TRBJ2-6 gives the whole variable domain KAGVTQTPRYLIKTRGQQVTLSCSPISGHRSVSWYQQTPGQGLQFLFEYFSETQRNKGNFPGRFSGRQFSNSRSEMNVSTLELGDSALYLCASSASNSGANVLTFGAGSRLTVL.

The chain joins TRBV4-3 to TRBJ2-3; D unresolved. The length of the CDR3 is 14 residues. Germline lookup yields CDR1 LGHNA and CDR2 YSLEER. Trimming stripped 4 bases from V and 4 bases from J, with 12 bases between. The CDR3 loop is CASSPNEPADTQYF. The CDR3 DNA sequence: TGCGCCAGCAGCCCGAACGAGCCCGCAGATACGCAGTATTTT.

This clonotype was picked up a small number of times. This chain joins TRBV11-1 and TRBJ2-1; no definite D call. V was cut by 4 bases and J by 7 bases, with 8 bases left in between. Germline V gene data show CDR1 as SGHAT and CDR2 as FQDESV (reference sequence). This CDR3 has 12 amino acids. In DNA form, the CDR3 reads TGTGCCAGCAGCTCTGTGCTGAATGAGCAGTTCTTC. This sequence encodes CASSSVLNEQFF.

This clonotype was detected only a few times. V is TRBV5-1 and J is TRBJ2-7, with D uncertain. Germline CDR1 is SGHRS and CDR2 is YFSETQ. The CDR3 has 15 residues. V lost 1 base and J lost 1, with 12 bases in between. The CDR3 bases are TGCGCCAGCAGCTTGTCGACCGACCCTTCCTACGAGCAGTACTTC. Translated, it gives CASSLSTDPSYEQYF.

This clonotype appeared a few times. This chain links TRBV29-1 with TRBJ2-3; a possible D gene is TRBD2 (5 bases). The germline V gene encodes CDR1 SQVTM and CDR2 ANQGSEA. The CDR3 is 12 amino acids. Trimming removed 8 bases at V and 1 base at J, with 10 bases between. The CDR3: CSTMGGTDTQYF. The CDR3 DNA sequence: TGCAGCACGATGGGAGGCACAGATACGCAGTATTTT.

Worth noting for this clonotype: The missing conserved phenylalanine or tryptophan at the end of this CDR3 makes a read error likely. CDR3 region: CASSQAGTYEQYL. CDR3 DNA: TGCGCCAGCAGCCAAGCGGGGACCTACGAGCAGTACTTG. The chain links TRBV4-3 to TRBJ2-7; weak D call: TRBD2 (5 bases). Per the germline V gene, CDR1 is LGHNA and CDR2 is YSLEER. Trimming removed 1 base at V and 2 bases at J, with 6 bases between. CDR3 length equals 13 residues.

There are a few counts of this clonotype. This chain joins TRBV18 and TRBJ1-1; D is possibly TRBD1 (5 bases). CDR3 length: 16 residues. Germline V gene data show CDR1 as KGHSH and CDR2 as LQKENI. V lost 0 bases and J 1 base, leaving 12 bases between the germline ends. CDR3 loop: CASSPPQGWENTEAFF. DNA of the CDR3: TGTGCCAGCTCACCACCGCAGGGCTGGGAGAACACTGAAGCTTTCTTT.

This clonotype was recorded a few times. The chain couples TRBV12-3 or TRBV12-4 to TRBJ1-5; D is possibly TRBD1 (6 bases). Trimming stripped 5 bases from V and 2 bases from J, with 22 bases between. The CDR3 has 18 amino acids. CDR3 sequence: CASSSWIGAQGGNQPQHF. In DNA, the CDR3 is TGTGCCAGCAGTAGTTGGATAGGGGCACAGGGCGGCAATCAGCCCCAGCATTTT.

This clonotype has only one observation. J is TRBJ2-3 and V is TRBV4-2; TRBD1 aligns across 7 bases. Germline loops: CDR1 LGHNA, CDR2 YNFKEQ. The CDR3 runs 14 residues. The junction had 11 bases not matched to a gene; V was cut back by 8 bases and J by 6 bases. The CDR3 reads CASEETGKGDTQYF. CDR3 DNA sequence: TGTGCCAGCGAAGAGACAGGGAAGGGGGATACGCAGTATTTT.

There are many counts of this clonotype. The chain employs TRBV12-3 or TRBV12-4 and TRBJ1-5; 7 nucleotides align to TRBD1. The ends lost 7 bases at V and 2 bases at J; junction bases unmatched: 11. The CDR3 spans 16 residues. In DNA form, the CDR3 reads TGTGCCAGCACCAAGTCAGGGGGGCTGGGCAATCAGCCCCAGCATTTT. Translated, it gives CASTKSGGLGNQPQHF.

The rearrangement joins TRBV5-5 to TRBJ2-3; perhaps TRBD2 as D (5 bases). Germline V gene data show CDR1 as SGHKS and CDR2 as YYEKEE (reference sequence). The V end lost 0 bases, the J end lost 3 bases, and 14 bases lay between the germline ends. CDR3 size: 16 residues. The CDR3: CASSLAMTRRTDTQYF. CDR3 sequence (DNA): TGTGCCAGCAGCTTGGCCATGACAAGGAGGACAGATACGCAGTATTTT.

Only a few counts were recorded for this clonotype. The chain couples TRBV10-1 to TRBJ2-7; no clear D gene. V was trimmed by 3 bases and J by 2 bases, leaving 17 bases between them. The CDR3 loop spans 16 amino acids. Germline V lookup: CDR1 WNHNN, CDR2 SYGVQD (reference sequence). Here the CDR3 reads CASSDPVGQRAYEQYF. The CDR3 DNA reads TGCGCCAGCAGTGACCCGGTAGGTCAGCGTGCCTACGAGCAGTACTTC.

This clonotype was detected only a few times. The rearrangement joins TRBV4-3 to TRBJ1-1, with a tentative D call TRBD1 (6 bases). The CDR3 sequence is 14 residues long. V was pared by 0 bases and J by 5 bases, with 10 bases between. The V gene's germline CDR1 is LGHNA and CDR2 YSLEER. The CDR3 DNA reads as TGCGCCAGCAGCCAAGATAGAAGGGGGACTGAAGCTTTCTTT. Its protein is CASSQDRRGTEAFF.

V is TRBV5-1 and J is TRBJ1-2, with TRBD1 matching 9 bases. This CDR3 has 15 amino acids. Per the germline V gene, CDR1 is SGHRS and CDR2 is YFSETQ. V was pared by 6 bases and J by 4 bases, with 10 bases of the junction left unmatched. The CDR3: CASIRTTGGFYGYTF. As DNA, the CDR3 is TGCGCCAGCATCCGAACAACAGGGGGCTTCTATGGCTACACCTTC.

The chain joins TRBV7-8 to TRBJ2-4; no firm D call. Germline assignment: CDR1 SGHVS and CDR2 FQNEAQ. The CDR3 totals 15 residues. V gave up 5 bases and J gave up 7 bases, with 18 bases separating them. Written as DNA, the CDR3 is TGTGCCAGCAGCGACGGACCCGGCAGACGGAACATTCAGTACTTC. This gives the protein CASSDGPGRRNIQYF.